Sequencing of this TCR beta chain was carried out in a study of T-cell memory formation after mild COVID-19. After 5'RACE with constant-segment primers, TCR alpha and TCR beta cDNA libraries carrying sample barcodes and UMIs were obtained. TCRdb re-called the 5' RACE reads through MiXCR, storing one row per CDR3 protein. The table lists 400,000 or so distinct CDR3 sequences, approximately 21% of them singletons. The CDR3 contains 14 residues. Trimming took 8 bases from V and 3 from J, leaving 16 bases between them. The germline V gene encodes CDR1 LNHNV and CDR2 YYDKDF (reference sequence). This clonotype was picked up a small number of times.

The receptor's source is an adult woman who had mild COVID-19 (a few samples of this study predate the infection). Cell type and time point are not known. The V call is TRBV15, the J call TRBJ2-5; D might be TRBD2 (5 bases). Sequencing was carried out using PBMCs or a T cell subset sorted from them (not recorded which). The CDR3 sequence: CATGRPGSEETQYF. The CDR3, as DNA: TGTGCCACCGGGCGGCCGGGAAGCGAAGAGACCCAGTACTTC.